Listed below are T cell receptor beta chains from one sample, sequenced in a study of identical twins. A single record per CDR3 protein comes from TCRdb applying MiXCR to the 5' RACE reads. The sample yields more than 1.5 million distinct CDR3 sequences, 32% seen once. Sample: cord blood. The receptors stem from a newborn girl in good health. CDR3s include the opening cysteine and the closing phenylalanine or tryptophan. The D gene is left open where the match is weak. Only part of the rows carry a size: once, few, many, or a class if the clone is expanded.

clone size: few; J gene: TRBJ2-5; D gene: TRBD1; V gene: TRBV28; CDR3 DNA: TGTGCCAGCAGTTTCCCGGGACAGTACAATGAGCAGTACTTC; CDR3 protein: CASSFPGQYNEQYF
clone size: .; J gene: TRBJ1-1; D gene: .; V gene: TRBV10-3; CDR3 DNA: TGTGCCATCAGTGGCTCGCAGGGCACTGAAGCTTTCTTT; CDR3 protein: CAISGSQGTEAFF
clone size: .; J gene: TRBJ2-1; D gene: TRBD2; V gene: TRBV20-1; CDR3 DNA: TGCAGTGCTAGAGATCTCAAGCGGGAGGGCCATGAGCAGTTCTTC; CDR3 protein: CSARDLKREGHEQFF
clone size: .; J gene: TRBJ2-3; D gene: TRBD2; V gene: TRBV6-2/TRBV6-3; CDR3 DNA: TGTGCCAGCAGTAGGAGACTAGCGGGGGCCTACACAGATACGCAGTATTTT; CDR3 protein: CASSRRLAGAYTDTQYF
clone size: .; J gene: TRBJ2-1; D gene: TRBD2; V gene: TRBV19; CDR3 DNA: TGTGCCAGTAGTATAGGGGGACTAGGGGACAATGAGCAGTTCTTC; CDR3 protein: CASSIGGLGDNEQFF
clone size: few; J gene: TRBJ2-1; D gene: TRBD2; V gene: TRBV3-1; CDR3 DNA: TGTGCCAGCAGCCAAGCTCTTAGCGGGGGGTTAGTCTACAATGAGCAGTTCTTC; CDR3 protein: CASSQALSGGLVYNEQFF
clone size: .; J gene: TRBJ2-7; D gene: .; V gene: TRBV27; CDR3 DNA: TGTGCCAGCAGAAGGGGGGGAGAAGGCAACGAGCAGTACTTC; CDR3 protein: CASRRGGEGNEQYF
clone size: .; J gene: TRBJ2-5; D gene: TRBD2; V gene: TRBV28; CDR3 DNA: TGTGCCAGCAGTCCCCTTACTAGCGGGTATCACAATGAGCAGTACTTC; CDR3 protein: CASSPLTSGYHNEQYF
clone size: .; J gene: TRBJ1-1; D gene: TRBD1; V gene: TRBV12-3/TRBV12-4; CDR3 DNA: TGTGCCAGCAGCTTCGGACAGGGGAGGATGGGGAACACTGAAGCTTTCTTT; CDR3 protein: CASSFGQGRMGNTEAFF
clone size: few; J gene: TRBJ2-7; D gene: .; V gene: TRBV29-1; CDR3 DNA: TGCAGCGTTGAAGTTCAGGGCTACGAGCAGTACTTC; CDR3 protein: CSVEVQGYEQYF
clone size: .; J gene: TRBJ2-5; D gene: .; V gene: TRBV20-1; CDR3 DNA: TGCAGTGCTAGAGAAGGGGCACTAAGACACCAAGAGACCCAGTACTTC; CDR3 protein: CSAREGALRHQETQYF
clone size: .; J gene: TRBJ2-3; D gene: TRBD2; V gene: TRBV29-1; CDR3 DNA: TGCAGCCCCGGGGGGTCGGGAGATACGCAGTATTTT; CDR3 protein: CSPGGSGDTQYF
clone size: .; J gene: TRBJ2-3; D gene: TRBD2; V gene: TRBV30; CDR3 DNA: TGTGCCTGGAGTTCGAGCGGGGCCACAGATACGCAGTATTTT; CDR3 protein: CAWSSSGATDTQYF
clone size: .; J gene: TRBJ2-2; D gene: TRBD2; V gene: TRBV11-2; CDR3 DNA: TGTGCCAGCAGCTTTAGACTAGCGGGGGAGCTGTTTTTT; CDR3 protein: CASSFRLAGELFF
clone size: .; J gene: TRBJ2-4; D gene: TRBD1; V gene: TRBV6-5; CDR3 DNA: TGTGCCAGCAGAAGGGACAGGGGAGGAAACATTCAGTACTTC; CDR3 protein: CASRRDRGGNIQYF
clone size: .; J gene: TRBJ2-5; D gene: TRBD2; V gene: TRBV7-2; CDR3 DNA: TGTGCCAGCAACCCGGGACTAGGGGAGACCCAGTACTTC; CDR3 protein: CASNPGLGETQYF
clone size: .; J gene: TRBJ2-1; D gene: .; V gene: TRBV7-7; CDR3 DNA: TGTGCCAGCAGCTTCACGCCCTACAATGAGCAGTTCTTC; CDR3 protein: CASSFTPYNEQFF
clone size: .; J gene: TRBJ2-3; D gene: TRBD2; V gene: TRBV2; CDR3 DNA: TGTGCCAGGGGGACTAGCGGCCCCCCAGATACGCAGTATTTT; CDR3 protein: CARGTSGPPDTQYF
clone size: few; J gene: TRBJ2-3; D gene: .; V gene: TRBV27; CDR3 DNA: TGTGCCAGCACCCTCTTTTTCCCCCCTTGGGGCACAGATACGCAGTATTTT; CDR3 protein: CASTLFFPPWGTDTQYF
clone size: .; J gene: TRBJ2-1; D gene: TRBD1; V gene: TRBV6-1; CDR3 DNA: TGTGCCAGCAAGTTCCGGGACAGAAGTTACAATGAGCAGTTCTTC; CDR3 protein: CASKFRDRSYNEQFF
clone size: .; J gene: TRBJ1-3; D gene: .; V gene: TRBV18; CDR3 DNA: TGTGCCAGCTCACCGGTCCTTAGCTCTGGAAACACCATATATTTT; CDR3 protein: CASSPVLSSGNTIYF
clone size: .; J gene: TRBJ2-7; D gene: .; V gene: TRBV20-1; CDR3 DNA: TGCAGTGCGACCGGGCCCCGGGCCCGTATCCCCTACGAGCAGTACTTC; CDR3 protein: CSATGPRARIPYEQYF
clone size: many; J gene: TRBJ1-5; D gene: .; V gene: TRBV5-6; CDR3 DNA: TGTGCCAGCAGCCTAGGGACACCGAATCAGCCCCAGCATTTT; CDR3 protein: CASSLGTPNQPQHF
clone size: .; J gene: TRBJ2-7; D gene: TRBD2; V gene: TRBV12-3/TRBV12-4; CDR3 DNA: TGTGCCAGCAGTTCGGGACTAGCGGGAGGGCTGGGGTACAATGAGCAGTACTTC; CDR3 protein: CASSSGLAGGLGYNEQYF
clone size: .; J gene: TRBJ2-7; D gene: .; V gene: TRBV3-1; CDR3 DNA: TGTGCCAGCAGCCGTTCGATTGGCGGACCCTCCTACGAGCAGTACTTC; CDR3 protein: CASSRSIGGPSYEQYF
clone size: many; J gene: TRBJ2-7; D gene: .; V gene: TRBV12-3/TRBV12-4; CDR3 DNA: TGTGCCAGCAGCTTGAGATTCTACGAGCAGTACTTC; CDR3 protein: CASSLRFYEQYF
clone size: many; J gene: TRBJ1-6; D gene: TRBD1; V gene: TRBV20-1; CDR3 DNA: TGCAGTGCTAGGACAGGGGGCTCCTATAATTCACCCCTCCACTTT; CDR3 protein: CSARTGGSYNSPLHF
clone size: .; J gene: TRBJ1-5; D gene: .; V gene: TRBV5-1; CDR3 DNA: TGCGCCAGCAGCTTGGGGCCTGACCGCGGGCGAGAGCCCCAGCATTTT; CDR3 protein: CASSLGPDRGREPQHF
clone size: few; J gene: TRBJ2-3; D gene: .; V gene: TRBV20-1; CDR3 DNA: TGCAGTGCGCCTAGGCCGAGTAGCACAGATACGCAGTATTTT; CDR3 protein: CSAPRPSSTDTQYF
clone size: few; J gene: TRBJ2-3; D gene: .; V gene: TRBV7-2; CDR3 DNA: TGTGCCAGCGAGCCGGGGTTCACAGATACGCAGTATTTT; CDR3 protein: CASEPGFTDTQYF
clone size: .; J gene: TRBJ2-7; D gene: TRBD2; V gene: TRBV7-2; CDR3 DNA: TGTGCCAGCAGCCAGCTAGGACTAGCGGGGTTCGAGCAGTACTTC; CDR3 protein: CASSQLGLAGFEQYF
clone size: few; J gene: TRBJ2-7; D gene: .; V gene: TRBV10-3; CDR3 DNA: TGTGCCAGACGGACGGATTCCTACGAGCAGTACTTC; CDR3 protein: CARRTDSYEQYF
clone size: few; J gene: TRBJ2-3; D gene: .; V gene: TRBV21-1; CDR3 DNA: TGTGCCAGCAGCAAAATGGGGGTACGCACAGATACGCAGTATTTT; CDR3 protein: CASSKMGVRTDTQYF
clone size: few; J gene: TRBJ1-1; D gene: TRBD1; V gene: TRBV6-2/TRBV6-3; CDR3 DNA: TGTGCCAGCAGTTACTCGCCGGGACAGGTGAACACTGAAGCTTTCTTT; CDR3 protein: CASSYSPGQVNTEAFF
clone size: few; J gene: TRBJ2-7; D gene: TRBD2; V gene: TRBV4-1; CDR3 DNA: TGCGCCAGCAGCCAAGATCGAGTACTAGCGGGAGGACGCGAGCAGTACTTC; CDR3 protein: CASSQDRVLAGGREQYF
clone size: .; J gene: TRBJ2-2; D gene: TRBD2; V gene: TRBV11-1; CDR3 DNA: TGTGCCAGCAGCCGCGGGGGATTGAATACCGGGGAGCTGTTTTTT; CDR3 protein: CASSRGGLNTGELFF
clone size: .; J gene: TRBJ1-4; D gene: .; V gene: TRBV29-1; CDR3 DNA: TGCAGCGTTGAATTACAGGGAAACAATGAAAAACTGTTTTTT; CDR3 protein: CSVELQGNNEKLFF
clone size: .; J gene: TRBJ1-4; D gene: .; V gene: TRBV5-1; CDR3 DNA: TGCGCCAGCAGCATGGACAGATTTGAAAAACTGTTTTTT; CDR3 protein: CASSMDRFEKLFF
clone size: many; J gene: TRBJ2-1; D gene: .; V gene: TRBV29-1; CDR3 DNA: TGCAGCGTTGACGCGACTCTAGCGCCGTACAATGAGCAGTTCTTC; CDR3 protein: CSVDATLAPYNEQFF
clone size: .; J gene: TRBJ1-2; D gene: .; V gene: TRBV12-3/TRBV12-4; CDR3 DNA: TGTGTCAGCAGTTTACCGCGACAGATTGGATATGGCTACACCTTC; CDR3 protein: CVSSLPRQIGYGYTF
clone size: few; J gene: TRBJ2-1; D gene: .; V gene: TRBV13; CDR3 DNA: TGTGCCAGCAGCCCCCGGGTTCTTGGCGACAATGAGCAGTTCTTC; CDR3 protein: CASSPRVLGDNEQFF
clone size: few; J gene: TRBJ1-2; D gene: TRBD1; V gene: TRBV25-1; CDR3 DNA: TGTGCCAGCAGTGAACGGGACAGGGTGAGGGGCTACACCTTC; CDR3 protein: CASSERDRVRGYTF
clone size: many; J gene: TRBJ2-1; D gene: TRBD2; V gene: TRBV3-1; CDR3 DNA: TGTGCCAGCAGCAACCGGCGGGGGGGCATGTCCTACAATGAGCAGTTCTTC; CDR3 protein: CASSNRRGGMSYNEQFF
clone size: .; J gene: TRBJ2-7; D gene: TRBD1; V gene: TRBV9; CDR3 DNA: TGTGCCAGCAGCGAGGGGACAGGTCGAACCTACGAGCAGTACTTC; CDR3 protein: CASSEGTGRTYEQYF
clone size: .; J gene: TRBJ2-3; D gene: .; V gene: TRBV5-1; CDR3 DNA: TGCGCCAGCAGCCCCCCAGAATTGGGGGGAACAGATACGCAGTATTTT; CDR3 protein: CASSPPELGGTDTQYF
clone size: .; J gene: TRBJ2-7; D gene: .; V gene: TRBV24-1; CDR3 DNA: TGTGCCACCAGTGATTTGCGGCGAGATGAGCAGTACTTC; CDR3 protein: CATSDLRRDEQYF
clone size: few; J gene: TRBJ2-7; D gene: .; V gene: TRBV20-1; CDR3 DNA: TGCAGTGCTAGAGCCACCCGCAGGTCCCCCGAGCAGTACTTC; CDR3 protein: CSARATRRSPEQYF
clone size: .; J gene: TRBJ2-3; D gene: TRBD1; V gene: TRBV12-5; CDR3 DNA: TGTGCTAGTGGTTTTGGGACAGGGTTAGATACGCAGTATTTT; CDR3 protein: CASGFGTGLDTQYF